The present T cell receptor beta chain was sequenced within a study of T cells in narcolepsy. About the research overall: Enrolled donors included narcolepsy type 1 or type 2 patients and healthy controls. Study-level findings and limits: Blood of same and different patients, but not healthy controls, reportedly held recurring autoreactive clonotypes. No autoreactive T cell clone sequences appeared in some memory CD4+ repertoires.

A remark on this clone: Its antigen is not identified.

The CDR3 contains 14 residues. V was pared by 7 bases and J by 4 bases, with 16 bases between. Germline V CDR1 and CDR2: MNHNS, SASEGT. Repertoires were generated with immunoSEQ multiplex PCR, while TCRdb's copy carries only in-frame clones and drops some. The sample contains 25,000 to 35,000 clones, about four fifths of which appear only once. The clonotype originates from a human donor with narcolepsy. Sequencing was carried out using CD45RA- memory CD4+ T cells from PBMCs. The chain recombines TRBV6-1 with TRBJ1-2; D is uncertain. The CDR3 sequence: CASKAYMDSYGYTF. In DNA, the CDR3 is TGTGCCAGCAAGGCCTACATGGATTCCTATGGCTACACCTTC.